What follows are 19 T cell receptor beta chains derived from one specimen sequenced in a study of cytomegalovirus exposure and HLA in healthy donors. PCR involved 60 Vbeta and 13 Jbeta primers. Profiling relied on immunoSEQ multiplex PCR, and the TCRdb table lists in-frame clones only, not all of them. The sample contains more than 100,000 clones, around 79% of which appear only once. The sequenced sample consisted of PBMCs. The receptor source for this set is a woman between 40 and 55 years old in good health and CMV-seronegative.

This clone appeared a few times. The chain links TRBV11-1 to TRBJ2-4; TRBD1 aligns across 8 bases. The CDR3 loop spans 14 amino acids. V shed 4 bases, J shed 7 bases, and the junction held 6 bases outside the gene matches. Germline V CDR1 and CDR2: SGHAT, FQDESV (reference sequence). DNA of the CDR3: TGTGCCAGCAGCTCCGGGACAGGAACGAACATTCAGTACTTC. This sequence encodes CASSSGTGTNIQYF.

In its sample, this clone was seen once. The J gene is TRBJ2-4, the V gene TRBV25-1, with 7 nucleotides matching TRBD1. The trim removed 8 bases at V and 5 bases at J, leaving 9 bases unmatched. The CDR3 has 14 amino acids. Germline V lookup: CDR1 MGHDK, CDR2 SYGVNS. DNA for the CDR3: TGTGCCAGCCTCCCGAATGGACAGGAAAACATTCAGTACTTC. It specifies CASLPNGQENIQYF.

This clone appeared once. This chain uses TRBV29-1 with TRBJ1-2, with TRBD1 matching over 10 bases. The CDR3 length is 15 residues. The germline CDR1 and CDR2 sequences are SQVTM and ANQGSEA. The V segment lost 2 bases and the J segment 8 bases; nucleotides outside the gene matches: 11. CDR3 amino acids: CSVERGRTGGKGYTF. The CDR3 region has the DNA TGCAGCGTTGAACGGGGTAGGACAGGGGGAAAAGGCTACACCTTC.

DNA for the CDR3: TGCGCCAGCAGCCAAGGCAGGGAATACGAGCAGTACTTC. Its protein product is CASSQGREYEQYF. V is TRBV4-1 and J is TRBJ2-7; possibly TRBD1 for D (5 bases). Germline-derived CDR1 and CDR2 are MGHRA and YSYEKL. V was cut by 1 base and J by 4 bases, with 8 bases left in between. CDR3 length: 13 amino acids.

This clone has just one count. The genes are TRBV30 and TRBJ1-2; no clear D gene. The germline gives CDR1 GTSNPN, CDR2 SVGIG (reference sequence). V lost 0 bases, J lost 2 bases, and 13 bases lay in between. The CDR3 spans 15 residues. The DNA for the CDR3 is TGTGCCTGGAGTGTCCAGATACTACCCAACTATGGCTACACCTTC. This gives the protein CAWSVQILPNYGYTF.

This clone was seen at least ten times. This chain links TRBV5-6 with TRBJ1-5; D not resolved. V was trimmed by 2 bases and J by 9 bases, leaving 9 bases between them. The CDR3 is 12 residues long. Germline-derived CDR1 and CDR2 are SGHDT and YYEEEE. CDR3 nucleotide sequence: TGTGCCAGCAGCTTTGCGACGGGGCCCCAGCATTTT. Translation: CASSFATGPQHF.

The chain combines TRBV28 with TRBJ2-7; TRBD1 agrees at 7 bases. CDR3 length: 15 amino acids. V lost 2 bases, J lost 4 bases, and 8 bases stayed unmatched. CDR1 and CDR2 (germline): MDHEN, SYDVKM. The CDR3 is CASSLPQGGRYEQYF. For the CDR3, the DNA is TGTGCCAGCAGTTTACCCCAAGGGGGCCGATACGAGCAGTACTTC. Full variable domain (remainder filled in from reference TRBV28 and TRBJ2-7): DVKVTQSSRYLVKRTGEKVFLECVQDMDHENMFWYRQDPGLGLRLIYFSYDVKMKEKGDIPEGYSVSREKKERFSLILESASTNQTSMYLCASSLPQGGRYEQYFGPGTRLTVT.

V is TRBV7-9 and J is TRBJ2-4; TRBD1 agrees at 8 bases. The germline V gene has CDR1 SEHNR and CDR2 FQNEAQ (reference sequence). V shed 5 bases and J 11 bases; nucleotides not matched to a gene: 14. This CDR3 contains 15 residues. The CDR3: CASSLGPRTGHVQYF. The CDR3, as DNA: TGTGCCAGCAGCCTAGGGCCGAGGACAGGGCACGTTCAGTACTTC.

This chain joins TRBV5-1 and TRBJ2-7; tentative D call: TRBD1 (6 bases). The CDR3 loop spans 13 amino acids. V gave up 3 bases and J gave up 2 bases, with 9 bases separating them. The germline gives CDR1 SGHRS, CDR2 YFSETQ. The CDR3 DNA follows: TGCGCCAGCAGCTGGACAGAAGCCTACGAGCAGTACTTC. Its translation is CASSWTEAYEQYF. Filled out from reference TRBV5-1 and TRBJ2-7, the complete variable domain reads KAGVTQTPRYLIKTRGQQVTLSCSPISGHRSVSWYQQTPGQGLQFLFEYFSETQRNKGNFPGRFSGRQFSNSRSEMNVSTLELGDSALYLCASSWTEAYEQYFGPGTRLTVT.

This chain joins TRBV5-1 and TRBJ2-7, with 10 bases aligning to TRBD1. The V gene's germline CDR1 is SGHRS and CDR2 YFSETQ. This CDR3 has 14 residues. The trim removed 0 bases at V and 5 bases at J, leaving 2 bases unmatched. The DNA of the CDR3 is TGCGCCAGCAGCTTGGCCGGGACAGGGGACGAGCAGTACTTC. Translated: CASSLAGTGDEQYF.

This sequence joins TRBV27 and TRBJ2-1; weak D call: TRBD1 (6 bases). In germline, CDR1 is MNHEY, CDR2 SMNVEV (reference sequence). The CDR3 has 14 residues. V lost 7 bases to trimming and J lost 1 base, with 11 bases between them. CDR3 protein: CASNREGSYNEQFF. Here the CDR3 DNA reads TGTGCCAGCAACAGGGAAGGGTCCTACAATGAGCAGTTCTTC.

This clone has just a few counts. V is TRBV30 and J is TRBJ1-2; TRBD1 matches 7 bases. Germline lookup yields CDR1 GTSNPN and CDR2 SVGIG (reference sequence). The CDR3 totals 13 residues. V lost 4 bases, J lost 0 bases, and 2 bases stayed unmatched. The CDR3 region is CAWNRGANYGYTF. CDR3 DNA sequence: TGTGCCTGGAACAGGGGCGCTAACTATGGCTACACCTTC.

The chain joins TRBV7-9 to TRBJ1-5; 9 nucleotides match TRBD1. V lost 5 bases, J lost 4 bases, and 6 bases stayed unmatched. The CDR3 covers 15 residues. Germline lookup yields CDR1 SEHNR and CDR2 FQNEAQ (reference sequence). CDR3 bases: TGTGCCAGCAGCCCTCTGGACAGGGGTAATCAGCCCCAGCATTTT. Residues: CASSPLDRGNQPQHF.

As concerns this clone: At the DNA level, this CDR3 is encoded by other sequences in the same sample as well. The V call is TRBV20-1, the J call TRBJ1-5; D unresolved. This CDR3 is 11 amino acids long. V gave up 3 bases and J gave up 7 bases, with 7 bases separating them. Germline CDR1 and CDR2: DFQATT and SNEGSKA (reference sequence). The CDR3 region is CSASGGQPQHF. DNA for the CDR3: TGCAGTGCTAGTGGCGGACAGCCCCAGCATTTT.

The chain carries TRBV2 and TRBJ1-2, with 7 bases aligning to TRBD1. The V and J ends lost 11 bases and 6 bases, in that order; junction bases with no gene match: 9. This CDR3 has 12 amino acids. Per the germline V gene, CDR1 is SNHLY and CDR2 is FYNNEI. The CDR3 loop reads CAGRTGRDGYTF. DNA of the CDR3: TGTGCCGGCCGGACAGGCCGAGATGGCTACACCTTC.

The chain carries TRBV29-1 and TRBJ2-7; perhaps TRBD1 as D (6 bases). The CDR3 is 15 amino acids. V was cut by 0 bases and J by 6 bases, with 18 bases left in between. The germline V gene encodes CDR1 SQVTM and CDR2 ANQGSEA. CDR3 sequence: CSVEDPQGTGFEQYF. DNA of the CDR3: TGCAGCGTTGAAGACCCCCAGGGTACAGGGTTCGAGCAGTACTTC.

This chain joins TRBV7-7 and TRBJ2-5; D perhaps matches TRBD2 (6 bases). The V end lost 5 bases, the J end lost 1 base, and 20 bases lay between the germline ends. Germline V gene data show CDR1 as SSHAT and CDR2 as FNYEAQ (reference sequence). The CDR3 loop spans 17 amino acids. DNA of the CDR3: TGTGCCAGCAGCCTCAACAGCCCAACTAGCTTCCAAGAGACCCAGTACTTC. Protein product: CASSLNSPTSFQETQYF.

The CDR3 sequence: CASSLPRQGLAEAFF. The CDR3 DNA follows: TGTGCCAGCTCACTCCCTCGACAGGGTTTGGCTGAAGCTTTCTTT. The chain has TRBV18 and TRBJ1-1; 7 bases are shared with TRBD1. The CDR3 is made up of 15 amino acids. CDR1 is KGHSH and CDR2 is LQKENI in the germline V gene. The V gene end was trimmed by 4 bases and the J gene end by 6 bases; junction bases not matched to a gene: 11.

The CDR3 reads CASSYTPGNIQYF. CDR3 nucleotides: TGTGCCAGCAGCTACACCCCTGGTAACATTCAGTACTTC. This chain connects TRBV7-9 to TRBJ2-4; no firm D call. The length of the CDR3 is 13 residues. Trimming cost V 4 bases and J 7 bases, with 11 bases left between them. From germline, CDR1 is SEHNR and CDR2 FQNEAQ (reference sequence).